These 21 T cell receptor beta chains came from one sample sequenced in a study of blood T cell repertoires in COVID-19 (dated by TCRdb to between 2020 and 2021). The library was generated by the immunoSEQ multiplex PCR assay. TCRdb stores this immuneACCESS table with in-frame sequences only. Part of the clones is absent; in the studies checked, under half of the shortfall reflects unresolved V genes, and no reason is known for the rest. In this sample the table shows fewer than 30,000 clones, 80% to 90% of which occur a single time. The top ten clonotypes cover approximately 30% of the sample. The material sequenced was peripheral blood. These receptors all come from a woman aged 80 or over with COVID-19, enrolled during active disease.

A note on this clone: The junction does not match germline at one end; this may be a read error. This chain connects TRBV6-1 to TRBJ1-4; unclear D gene. CDR3 length: 12 amino acids. The germline V gene has CDR1 MNHNS and CDR2 SASEGT. The CDR3: CASSESGWQRVF. DNA for the CDR3: TGTGCCAGCAGTGAATCGGGGTGGCAACGGGTTTTT.

V usage is TRBV19 and J usage is TRBJ1-1, with 8 bases identical to TRBD1. CDR3 length: 14 amino acids. Germline V gene data show CDR1 as LNHDA and CDR2 as SQIVND (reference sequence). Trimming cost V 6 bases and J 1 base; bases outside gene matches: 4. CDR3 coding DNA: TGTGCCAGTAGGACAGGGGTGAGGAACACTGAAGCTTTCTTT. Translated, it gives CASRTGVRNTEAFF.

The chain recombines TRBV5-1 with TRBJ2-1; D is possibly TRBD2 (5 bases). In germline, CDR1 is SGHRS, CDR2 YFSETQ. V shed 1 base and J shed 4 bases, with 9 bases lying between them. The CDR3 sequence is 14 residues long. The CDR3 loop is CASSLPDLYNEQFF. CDR3 coding DNA: TGCGCCAGCAGCTTGCCGGACTTGTACAATGAGCAGTTCTTC. Based on the CDR3 plus reference TRBV5-1 and TRBJ2-1, the full variable domain is KAGVTQTPRYLIKTRGQQVTLSCSPISGHRSVSWYQQTPGQGLQFLFEYFSETQRNKGNFPGRFSGRQFSNSRSEMNVSTLELGDSALYLCASSLPDLYNEQFFGPGTRLTVL.

This chain connects TRBV3-1 (or the pseudogene TRBV3-2) to TRBJ2-5; the match to TRBD2 covers 10 bases. The CDR3 length is 16 residues. Germline lookup yields CDR1 LGHDT and CDR2 YNNKEL (reference sequence). The J segment lost 4 bases and the V segment lost 4 bases, leaving 9 bases of the junction unmatched. Here the CDR3 DNA reads TGTGCCAGCAGCCCCATGAGCGGGGGGGCTGGAGAGACCCAGTACTTC. Amino acid sequence: CASSPMSGGAGETQYF.

The chain has TRBV2 and TRBJ2-7, with no clear D. The germline V gene encodes CDR1 SNHLY and CDR2 FYNNEI. CDR3 length equals 13 residues. V dropped 6 bases and J dropped 7 bases, with 16 bases sitting between them. This CDR3 reads CASSKVSPPEQYF. The CDR3 DNA follows: TGTGCCAGCAGCAAAGTCAGTCCCCCAGAGCAGTACTTC.

On this clone itself: A read error may produce the germline difference seen at one junction end. The same CDR3 can be traced to other DNA sequences in this sample. The rearrangement uses TRBV4-1 and TRBJ1-5, with D perhaps matching TRBD1 (5 bases). CDR3 length: 15 amino acids. The germline V gene encodes CDR1 MGHRA and CDR2 YSYEKL. The chain's CDR3 is CASSQVGARNQPQHF. The DNA of the CDR3 is TGCGCTAGCAGCCAAGTTGGGGCCAGAAATCAGCCCCAGCATTTT.

The chain combines TRBV6-1 with TRBJ1-6; 7 bases align to TRBD1. The J segment lost 6 bases and the V segment lost 3 bases, leaving 5 bases of the junction unmatched. The V gene's germline CDR1 is MNHNS and CDR2 SASEGT. The CDR3 runs 15 residues. CDR3 in amino acids: CASSDTDRVNSPLHF. The DNA of the CDR3 is TGTGCCAGCAGTGATACCGACAGGGTTAATTCACCCCTCCACTTT.

The chain uses TRBV7-2 and TRBJ1-2, with no clear D. V shed 1 base and J shed 7 bases, with 13 bases lying between them. The germline CDR1 and CDR2 sequences are SGHTA and FQGNSA. The CDR3 spans 14 residues. The CDR3 DNA follows: TGTGCCAGCAGCTTAGGCCCGGGTTCGGGTGGCTACACCTTC. This gives the protein CASSLGPGSGGYTF.

The chain combines TRBV6-5 with TRBJ1-4, with 7 bases that match TRBD1. The CDR3 extends over 14 amino acids. Germline-derived CDR1 and CDR2 are MNHEY and SVGAGI. J gave up 4 bases and V 7 bases, and 6 bases lay outside the gene matches. The CDR3 DNA is TGTGCCAGCACTCTGACAGGGTATAATGAAAAACTGTTTTTT. This gives the protein CASTLTGYNEKLFF.

The chain uses TRBV7-8 and TRBJ1-1; possible D gene TRBD1, 6 bases. The CDR3 is 16 amino acids. Germline CDR1 and CDR2: SGHVS and FQNEAQ. The ends were cut back, 5 bases at V and 5 bases at J, with 21 bases in the middle. CDR3 protein: CASSPSRDIPSTEAFF. In nucleotides, the CDR3 is TGTGCCAGCAGCCCGTCCCGGGACATTCCCTCTACTGAAGCTTTCTTT.

The chain carries TRBV29-1 and TRBJ2-7; 8 bases align to TRBD1. V was pared by 4 bases and J by 7 bases, with 12 bases of the junction left unmatched. The CDR3 runs to 14 residues. Per germline, CDR1 SQVTM and CDR2 ANQGSEA. This CDR3 is CSVVSQGAPGEQYF. CDR3 coding DNA: TGCAGCGTTGTTTCCCAGGGGGCGCCTGGGGAGCAGTACTTC.

The chain employs TRBV7-5 and TRBJ2-7; the D call in the table, TRBD1, was not verified against the DNA. TRBV7-5 is classified as a pseudogene. The CDR3 consists of 17 residues. The CDR3 loop is CARTISVPGQGPYEQYF. For the CDR3, the DNA is TGTGCCAGAACCATAAGCGTCCCGGGACAGGGTCCTTACGAGCAGTACTTC.

This rearrangement joins TRBV12-3 or TRBV12-4 to TRBJ1-4; perhaps TRBD1 as D (5 bases). The CDR3 spans 13 residues. V was cut by 2 bases and J by 5 bases, with 6 bases left in between. CDR3 loop: CASSLKGNEKLFF. The CDR3 nucleotides are TGTGCCAGCAGTTTAAAGGGGAATGAAAAACTGTTTTTT.

This clone was found a few times. The chain carries TRBV6-5 and TRBJ2-7, with TRBD1 identical over 7 bases. The CDR3 is made up of 11 amino acids. J lost 12 bases, V lost 7 bases, and 9 bases had no gene match. CDR1 MNHEY and CDR2 SVGAGI come from the germline V gene. As DNA, the CDR3 is TGTGCCAGCACCGTGGACAGGAAGATGTACTTC. Translated, it gives CASTVDRKMYF.

CDR3 residues: CASSRGTDTQYF. The CDR3 nucleotides read TGTGCCAGCAGTCGAGGGACTGATACGCAGTATTTT. The chain carries TRBV2 and TRBJ2-3; D may be TRBD2 (6 bases). V was shortened by 5 bases and J by 6 bases, with 9 bases between the two germline ends. Germline CDR1 is SNHLY and CDR2 is FYNNEI. The CDR3 has 12 amino acids.

V is TRBV30 and J is TRBJ1-6, with D perhaps matching TRBD1 (6 bases). The CDR3 covers 14 residues. The V end was cut by 0 bases, the J end by 10 bases, with 13 bases between. The germline gives CDR1 GTSNPN, CDR2 SVGIG (reference sequence). CDR3 amino acids: CAWSVSVGGSPLHF. The CDR3 DNA is TGTGCCTGGAGTGTATCTGTAGGGGGATCACCCCTCCACTTT.

V is TRBV14 and J is TRBJ1-2, with a tentative D call TRBD1 (6 bases). V was cut by 1 base and J by 4 bases, with 13 bases left in between. The CDR3 totals 15 residues. CDR1 SGHDN and CDR2 FVKESK come from the germline V gene. CDR3 loop: CASSQGTGLSYGYTF. CDR3 nucleotides: TGTGCCAGCAGCCAAGGTACAGGGTTGAGCTATGGCTACACCTTC.

This sequence joins TRBV4-1 and TRBJ1-2, with D maybe TRBD1 (6 bases). The CDR3 spans 14 residues. Germline V CDR1 and CDR2: MGHRA, YSYEKL. V was shortened by 3 bases and J by 4 bases, with 12 bases between the two germline ends. The CDR3, as DNA: TGCGCCAGCAGCCAGGGGGGGCTCACCTATGGCTACACCTTC. Amino acid sequence: CASSQGGLTYGYTF.

The chain has TRBV12-5 and TRBJ1-5; 7 bases are a match to TRBD1. With 6 bases clipped from V and 4 bases from J, the junction kept 0 bases outside the gene matches. In germline, CDR1 is LGHNT, CDR2 FRNRAP. The CDR3 has 12 residues. CDR3 residues: CASGTGNQPQHF. The CDR3 coding sequence is TGTGCTAGTGGGACAGGGAATCAGCCCCAGCATTTT.

The chain uses TRBV2 and TRBJ2-7; possible D gene TRBD1, 6 bases. The CDR3 totals 12 residues. Germline CDR1 is SNHLY and CDR2 is FYNNEI. Trimming removed 6 bases from V and 2 bases from J, with 8 bases in between. CDR3 amino acids: CASRRDTYEQYF. The CDR3 DNA follows: TGTGCCAGCAGGAGGGACACCTACGAGCAGTACTTC.

V and J are TRBV3-1 (or the pseudogene TRBV3-2) and TRBJ2-5, with a possible D match to TRBD2 (5 bases). This CDR3 comprises 13 residues. Germline CDR1 and CDR2: LGHDT and YNNKEL (reference sequence). The V end lost 4 bases, the J end lost 7 bases, and 13 bases lay between the germline ends. The CDR3 DNA reads TGTGCCAGCAGCCCCCCGGGGAGACGGACCCAGTACTTC. Its protein is CASSPPGRRTQYF.